This TCR beta chain was retrieved from a study of blood T cell repertoires in COVID-19. The wider study: Material from acute and convalescent COVID-19 was sourced from the United States, Italy and Spain. T cells, B-cell-depleted T cells, or PBMCs provided the cDNA or gDNA that served as material.

Per the original methods: By means of reference gene primer amplification, nucleated cell counts were estimated. The table came from immunoSEQ multiplex PCR; TCRdb's copy has only in-frame clones and leaves some out. The V and J calls and clone size were taken over from that table, and D and trimming were inferred from the DNA. The sample gives fewer than 250,000 clones, approximately 88% of which show up once; about 6.5% is in the top ten. The CDR3 extends over 13 amino acids. Germline values: CDR1 MDHEN, CDR2 SYDVKM. Germline trimming cut 5 bases from V and 5 bases from J; bases unmatched to any gene: 1.

The clonotype comes from a man in his fifties or sixties who had recovered from COVID-19. Material: peripheral blood. The rearrangement joins TRBV28 to TRBJ1-5; 9 bases line up with TRBD1. The CDR3 bases are TGTGCCAGCAGTGGGGACAGGGATCAGCCCCAGCATTTT. This codes for CASSGDRDQPQHF. Looking up the rest from reference TRBV28 and TRBJ1-5 gives the full variable domain: DVKVTQSSRYLVKRTGEKVFLECVQDMDHENMFWYRQDPGLGLRLIYFSYDVKMKEKGDIPEGYSVSREKKERFSLILESASTNQTSMYLCASSGDRDQPQHFGDGTRLSIL.